The 18 T cell receptor beta chains reported below all come from one sample, sequenced in a study of OX40 agonist ivuxolimab in advanced cancers. Sequencing was performed with immunoSEQ multiplex PCR; in TCRdb, only in-frame clones are kept and a portion is missing. The sample shows tens of thousands of clones, about 81% of them seen only once. The sequencing used CD4+ or CD8+ T cells sorted from blood, collected in a trial of the OX40 agonist ivuxolimab. The receptor source for this set is an adult with an advanced solid tumor such as melanoma, head and neck, liver or kidney cancer.

CDR3 sequence (DNA): TGTGCCAGCAGTCGGCCTGTAGGACAGACCTACGAGCAGTACTTC. Its translation is CASSRPVGQTYEQYF. The V and J genes are TRBV28 and TRBJ2-7, with D possibly being TRBD1 (6 bases). Germline loops: CDR1 MDHEN, CDR2 SYDVKM. The CDR3 is made up of 15 amino acids. With 5 bases removed from V and 2 bases from J, the gap between germline ends came to 16 bases.

The V call is TRBV19, the J call TRBJ2-3; D is uncertain. CDR3 length: 13 amino acids. Trimming took off 3 bases at V and 1 base at J, with 5 bases between the two ends. CDR1 and CDR2 from the germline V gene are LNHDA and SQIVND (reference sequence). As DNA, the CDR3 is TGTGCCAGTAGTATTTCCGGCACAGATACGCAGTATTTT. Protein: CASSISGTDTQYF. Looking up the rest from reference TRBV19 and TRBJ2-3 gives the full variable domain: DGGITQSPKYLFRKEGQNVTLSCEQNLNHDAMYWYRQDPGQGLRLIYYSQIVNDFQKGDIAEGYSVSREKKESFPLTVTSAQKNPTAFYLCASSISGTDTQYFGPGTRLTVL.

The chain links TRBV11-3 to TRBJ2-2; D is possibly TRBD1 or TRBD2 (5 bases each). Germline CDR1 SGHNT, CDR2 YENEEA. Trimming took 4 bases from V and 0 from J, leaving 9 bases between them. The CDR3 sequence is 15 residues long. CDR3 in DNA: TGTGCCAGCAGCTCCGGGACCGCGAACACCGGGGAGCTGTTTTTT. Protein sequence: CASSSGTANTGELFF.

V is TRBV5-6 and J is TRBJ1-1, with TRBD1 matching 7 bases. V dropped 7 bases and J dropped 3; count of bases not matched to a gene: 12. This CDR3 region has 15 residues. Germline V gives CDR1 SGHDT, CDR2 YYEEEE. CDR3 nucleotide sequence: TGTGCCAGCTCACTCGGGACAGACTTTTACACTGAAGCTTTCTTT. Translated, it gives CASSLGTDFYTEAFF. Combining the CDR3 with reference TRBV5-6 and TRBJ1-1 gives the whole variable domain DAGVTQSPTHLIKTRGQQVTLRCSPKSGHDTVSWYQQALGQGPQFIFQYYEEEERQRGNFPDRFSGHQFPNYSSELNVNALLLGDSALYLCASSLGTDFYTEAFFGQGTRLTVV.

This clone showed up just a few times. The chain links TRBV7-8 to TRBJ1-3, with D unclear. V shed 4 bases and J shed 0 bases, with 7 bases lying between them. Germline CDR1 and CDR2: SGHVS and FQNEAQ. The CDR3 loop spans 14 amino acids. The CDR3 DNA sequence: TGTGCCAGCAGCTACCGGGGCTCTGGAAACACCATATATTTT. Its translation is CASSYRGSGNTIYF. The full variable domain, with the rest looked up from reference TRBV7-8 and TRBJ1-3, is GAGVSQSPRYKVAKRGQDVALRCDPISGHVSLFWYQQALGQGPEFLTYFQNEAQLDKSGLPSDRFFAERPEGSVSTLKIQRTQQEDSAVYLCASSYRGSGNTIYFGEGSWLTVV.

The gene calls are TRBV28 and TRBJ1-2; the match to TRBD1 covers 9 bases. CDR1 MDHEN and CDR2 SYDVKM come from the germline V gene. This CDR3 has 16 residues. V dropped 5 bases and J dropped 4; count of bases not matched to a gene: 11. CDR3 amino acids: CASSPKTGGASYGYTF. The CDR3, as DNA: TGTGCCAGCAGTCCAAAAACAGGGGGCGCTAGCTATGGCTACACCTTC.

A note on this clone: The sample contains more than one DNA sequence encoding this CDR3. The chain joins TRBV5-6 to TRBJ2-5, with 7 positions matching TRBD1. Trimming took 1 base from V and 4 from J; bases not matched to a gene: 1. Germline values: CDR1 SGHDT, CDR2 YYEEEE. CDR3 length: 13 residues. CDR3 nucleotides: TGTGCCAGCAGCTTGCGGACAGGAGAGACCCAGTACTTC. Amino acid sequence: CASSLRTGETQYF.

The V call is TRBV11-2, the J call TRBJ1-2; D is undetermined. V gave up 1 base and J gave up 4 bases, with 13 bases separating them. Per the germline V gene, CDR1 is SGHAT and CDR2 is FQNNGV. The CDR3 spans 15 residues. The CDR3 coding sequence is TGTGCCAGCAGCTTAGTCCCCCGCCCAGGCTATGGCTACACCTTC. It translates to CASSLVPRPGYGYTF.

The V gene is TRBV5-4, the J gene TRBJ1-1; D is unresolved. The V gene's germline CDR1 is SGHNT and CDR2 YYREEE (reference sequence). The CDR3 is made up of 14 amino acids. V lost 0 bases to trimming and J lost 1 base, with 7 bases between them. DNA of the CDR3: TGTGCCAGCAGCTTGGACCTAGGGAACACTGAAGCTTTCTTT. This gives the protein CASSLDLGNTEAFF. Full variable domain (outside the CDR3, taken from reference TRBV5-4 and TRBJ1-1): ETGVTQSPTHLIKTRGQQVTLRCSSQSGHNTVSWYQQALGQGPQFIFQYYREEENGRGNFPPRFSGLQFPNYSSELNVNALELDDSALYLCASSLDLGNTEAFFGQGTRLTVV.

The chain uses TRBV28 and TRBJ1-5; D uncertain. CDR3 size: 13 residues. CDR1 is MDHEN, CDR2 SYDVKM, per germline. V was pared by 6 bases and J by 4 bases, with 10 bases between. The CDR3 reads CASREDLNQPQHF. CDR3 coding DNA: TGTGCCAGCAGAGAGGACCTTAATCAGCCCCAGCATTTT.

J is TRBJ2-1 and V is TRBV6-5; D gene uncertain. The CDR3 has 13 amino acids. CDR1 and CDR2 from the germline V gene are MNHEY and SVGAGI. The V end was cut by 6 bases, the J end by 6 bases, with 12 bases between. This CDR3 is CASRPPFFNEQFF. The CDR3 DNA is TGTGCCAGCAGGCCACCCTTCTTCAATGAGCAGTTCTTC.

This clone was seen only a few times. This rearrangement joins TRBV11-3 to TRBJ2-7; no clear D. Germline V gene lookup returns CDR1 SGHNT and CDR2 YENEEA. The CDR3 length is 10 residues. Trimming pared 5 bases from V and 2 bases from J, leaving 1 base between. The CDR3 bases are TGTGCCAGCAGCCCCTACGAGCAGTACTTC. It translates to CASSPYEQYF.

This clone was counted between two and nine times. This chain uses TRBV18 with TRBJ2-3; 8 bases match TRBD1. The CDR3 is made up of 15 amino acids. J gave up 3 bases and V 2 bases, and 4 bases lay outside the gene matches. Germline V gene lookup returns CDR1 KGHSH and CDR2 LQKENI. CDR3 residues: CASSPTGGWTDTQYF. The CDR3 bases are TGTGCCAGCTCACCAACAGGGGGATGGACAGATACGCAGTATTTT.

This clone was seen only a few times. The chain combines TRBV14 with TRBJ1-2; 10 nucleotides agree with TRBD1. This CDR3 has 18 amino acids. The ends lost 4 bases at V and 3 bases at J; junction bases unmatched: 14. In germline, CDR1 is SGHDN, CDR2 FVKESK. The CDR3 nucleotides are TGTGCCAGCAGCCCTACCCGGGACAGGGGTTTCGGGGACTATGGCTACACCTTC. This gives the protein CASSPTRDRGFGDYGYTF. Looking up the rest from reference TRBV14 and TRBJ1-2 gives the full variable domain: EAGVTQFPSHSVIEKGQTVTLRCDPISGHDNLYWYRRVMGKEIKFLLHFVKESKQDESGMPNNRFLAERTGGTYSTLKVQPAELEDSGVYFCASSPTRDRGFGDYGYTFGSGTRLTVV.

The rearrangement uses TRBV4-3 and TRBJ2-3; D is possibly TRBD2 (6 bases). Per germline, CDR1 LGHNA and CDR2 YSLEER. V shed 0 bases and J shed 5 bases, with 15 bases lying between them. The CDR3 has 16 amino acids. The CDR3 loop is CASSQDAAGSVDTQYF. Written as DNA, the CDR3 is TGCGCCAGCAGCCAAGATGCCGCGGGATCGGTAGATACGCAGTATTTT.

This chain joins TRBV19 and TRBJ2-3, with unresolved D. With 5 bases removed from V and 9 bases from J, the gap between germline ends came to 18 bases. The germline V gene has CDR1 LNHDA and CDR2 SQIVND (reference sequence). This CDR3 contains 14 residues. This CDR3 is CASSASAPSRTQYF. Written as DNA, the CDR3 is TGTGCCAGTAGTGCGTCGGCGCCCTCTAGGACGCAGTATTTT.

V is TRBV19 and J is TRBJ2-2; D remains unclear. This CDR3 is 14 amino acids long. The ends were cut back, 8 bases at V and 2 bases at J, with 12 bases in the middle. Germline CDR1 and CDR2: LNHDA and SQIVND (reference sequence). CDR3 in DNA: TGTGCCAGTCACCGTCTCCCCAACACCGGGGAGCTGTTTTTT. It codes for CASHRLPNTGELFF.

The chain links TRBV30 to TRBJ1-5; 10 bases agree with TRBD1. Trimming removed 3 bases from V and 8 bases from J; junction bases left unmatched: 13. This CDR3 has 16 amino acids. The V gene's germline CDR1 is GTSNPN and CDR2 SVGIG (reference sequence). Written as DNA, the CDR3 is TGTGCCTGGAGCCCTAACCGGGACAGGGGCTGGAAGCCCCAGCATTTT. This sequence encodes CAWSPNRDRGWKPQHF.